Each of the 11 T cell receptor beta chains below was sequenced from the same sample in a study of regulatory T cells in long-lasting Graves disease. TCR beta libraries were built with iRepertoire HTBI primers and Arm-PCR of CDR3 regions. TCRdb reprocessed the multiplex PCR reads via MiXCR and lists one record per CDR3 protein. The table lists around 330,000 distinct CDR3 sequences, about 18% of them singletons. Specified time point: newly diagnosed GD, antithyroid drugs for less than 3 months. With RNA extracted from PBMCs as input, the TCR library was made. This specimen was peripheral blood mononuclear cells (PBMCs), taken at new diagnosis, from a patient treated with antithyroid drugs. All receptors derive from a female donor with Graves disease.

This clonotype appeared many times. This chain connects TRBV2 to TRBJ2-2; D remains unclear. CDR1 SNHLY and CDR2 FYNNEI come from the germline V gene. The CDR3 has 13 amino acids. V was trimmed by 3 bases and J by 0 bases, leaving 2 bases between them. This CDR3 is CASSDSNTGELFF. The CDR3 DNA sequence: TGTGCCAGCAGTGACTCGAACACCGGGGAGCTGTTTTTT.

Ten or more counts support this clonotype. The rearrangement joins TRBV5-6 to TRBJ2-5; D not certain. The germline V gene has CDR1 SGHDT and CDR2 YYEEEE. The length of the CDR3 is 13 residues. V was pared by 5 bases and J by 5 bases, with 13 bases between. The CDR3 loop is CASSWDPSETQYF. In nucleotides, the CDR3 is TGTGCCAGCAGTTGGGATCCGTCGGAGACCCAGTACTTC.

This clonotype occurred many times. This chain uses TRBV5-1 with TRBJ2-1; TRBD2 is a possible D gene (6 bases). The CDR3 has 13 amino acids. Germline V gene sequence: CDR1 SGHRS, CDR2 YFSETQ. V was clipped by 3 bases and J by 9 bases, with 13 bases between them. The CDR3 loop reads CASSYGGVTEQFF. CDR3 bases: TGCGCCAGCAGCTACGGAGGGGTAACTGAGCAGTTCTTC.

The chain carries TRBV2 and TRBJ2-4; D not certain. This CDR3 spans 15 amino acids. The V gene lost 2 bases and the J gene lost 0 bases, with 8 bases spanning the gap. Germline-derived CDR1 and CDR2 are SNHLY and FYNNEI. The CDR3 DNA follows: TGTGCCAGCAGTGAAATCCCGCTAGCCAAAAACATTCAGTACTTC. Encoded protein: CASSEIPLAKNIQYF. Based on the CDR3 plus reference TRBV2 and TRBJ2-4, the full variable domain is EPEVTQTPSHQVTQMGQEVILRCVPISNHLYFYWYRQILGQKVEFLVSFYNNEISEKSEIFDDQFSVERPDGSNFTLKIRSTKLEDSAMYFCASSEIPLAKNIQYFGAGTRLSVL.

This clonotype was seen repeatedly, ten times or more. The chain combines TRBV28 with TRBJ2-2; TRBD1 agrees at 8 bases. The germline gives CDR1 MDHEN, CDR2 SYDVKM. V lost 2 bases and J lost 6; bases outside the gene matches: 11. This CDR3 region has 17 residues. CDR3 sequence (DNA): TGTGCCAGCAGTTTAGAAGGGACAGGTTCTGGGGCCGGGGAGCTGTTTTTT. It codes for CASSLEGTGSGAGELFF. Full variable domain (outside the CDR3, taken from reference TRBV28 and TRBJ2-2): DVKVTQSSRYLVKRTGEKVFLECVQDMDHENMFWYRQDPGLGLRLIYFSYDVKMKEKGDIPEGYSVSREKKERFSLILESASTNQTSMYLCASSLEGTGSGAGELFFGEGSRLTVL.

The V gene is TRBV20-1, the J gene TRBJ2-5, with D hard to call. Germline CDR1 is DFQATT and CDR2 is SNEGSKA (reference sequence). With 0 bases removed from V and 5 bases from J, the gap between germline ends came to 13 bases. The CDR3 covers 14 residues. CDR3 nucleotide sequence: TGCAGTGCTAGAGATCATCGCCAGAGGGAGACCCAGTACTTC. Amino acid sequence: CSARDHRQRETQYF.

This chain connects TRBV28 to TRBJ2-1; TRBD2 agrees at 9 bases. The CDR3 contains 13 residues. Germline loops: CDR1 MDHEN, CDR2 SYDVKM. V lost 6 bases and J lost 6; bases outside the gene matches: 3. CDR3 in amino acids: CASRLAGSNEQFF. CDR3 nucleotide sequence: TGTGCCAGCAGACTAGCGGGTAGCAATGAGCAGTTCTTC.

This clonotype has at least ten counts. DNA for the CDR3: TGCGCCAGCAGCTTGGCGCCGGGGGTAAACTACGAGCAGTACTTC. This translates into CASSLAPGVNYEQYF. The chain joins TRBV5-1 to TRBJ2-7, with D perhaps matching TRBD2 (6 bases). The CDR3 has 15 residues. Trimming took 0 bases from V and 3 from J, leaving 13 bases between them. Germline CDR1 and CDR2: SGHRS and YFSETQ.

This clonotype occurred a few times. This CDR3 reads CASSYSGTGTIYEQYF. CDR3 nucleotides: TGTGCCAGCAGTTACTCTGGGACAGGGACTATCTACGAGCAGTACTTC. J is TRBJ2-7 and V is TRBV6-5; 9 bases line up with TRBD1. This CDR3 has 16 amino acids. From germline, CDR1 is MNHEY and CDR2 SVGAGI. The ends lost 0 bases at V and 3 bases at J; junction bases unmatched: 6.

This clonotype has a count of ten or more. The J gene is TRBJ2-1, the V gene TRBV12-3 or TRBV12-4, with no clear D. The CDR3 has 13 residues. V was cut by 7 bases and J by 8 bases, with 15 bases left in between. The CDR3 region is CASILPPSDEQFF. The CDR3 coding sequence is TGTGCCAGCATCTTACCTCCCTCCGATGAGCAGTTCTTC.

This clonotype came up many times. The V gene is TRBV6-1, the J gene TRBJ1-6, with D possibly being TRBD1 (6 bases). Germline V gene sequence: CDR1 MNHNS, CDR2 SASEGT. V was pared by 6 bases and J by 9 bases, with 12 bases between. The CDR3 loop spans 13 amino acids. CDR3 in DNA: TGTGCCAGCAGCTTAGGGGGGTCTTCACCCCTCCACTTT. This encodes CASSLGGSSPLHF.